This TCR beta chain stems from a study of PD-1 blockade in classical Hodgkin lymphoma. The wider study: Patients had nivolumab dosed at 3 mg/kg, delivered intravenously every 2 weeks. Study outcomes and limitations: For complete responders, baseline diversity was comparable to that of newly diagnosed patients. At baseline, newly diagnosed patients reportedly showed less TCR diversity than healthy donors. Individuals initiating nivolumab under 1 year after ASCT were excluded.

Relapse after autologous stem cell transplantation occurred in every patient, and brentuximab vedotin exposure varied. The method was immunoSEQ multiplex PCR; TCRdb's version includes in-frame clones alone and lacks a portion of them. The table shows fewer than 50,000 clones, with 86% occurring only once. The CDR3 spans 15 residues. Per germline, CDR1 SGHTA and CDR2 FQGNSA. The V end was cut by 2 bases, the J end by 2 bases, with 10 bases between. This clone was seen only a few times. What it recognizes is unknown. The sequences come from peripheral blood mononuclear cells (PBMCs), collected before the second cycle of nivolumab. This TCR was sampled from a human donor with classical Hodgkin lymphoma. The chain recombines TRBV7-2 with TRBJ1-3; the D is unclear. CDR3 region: CASSLNSGTGNTIYF. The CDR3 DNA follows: TGTGCCAGCAGCTTAAACTCCGGCACTGGAAACACCATATATTTT. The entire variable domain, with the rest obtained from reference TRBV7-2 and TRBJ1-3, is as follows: GAGVSQSPSNKVTEKGKDVELRCDPISGHTALYWYRQSLGQGLEFLIYFQGNSAPDKSGLPSDRFSAERTGGSVSTLTIQRTQQEDSAVYLCASSLNSGTGNTIYFGEGSWLTVV.